Following are 12 T cell receptor beta chains from one sample sequenced in a study of T cell responses to AZD1222 COVID-19 vaccine. Sequencing used immunoSEQ multiplex PCR; TCRdb keeps in-frame clones, though not all of them. This sample has roughly 100,000 clones, with approximately 87% found just once. The sequencing used peripheral blood, collected on day 0 of AZD1222 vaccination. Every receptor here comes from an adult in good health.

The chain employs TRBV5-5 and TRBJ1-5; D unresolved. This CDR3 is 18 amino acids long. From germline, CDR1 is SGHKS and CDR2 YYEKEE (reference sequence). V was trimmed by 4 bases and J by 0 bases, leaving 20 bases between them. CDR3 amino acids: CASSRRAADSVSNQPQHF. The DNA of the CDR3 is TGTGCCAGCAGCCGCCGGGCAGCAGATTCGGTTAGCAATCAGCCCCAGCATTTT.

This clone has only one observation. The chain carries TRBV30 and TRBJ1-1; the D gene is possibly TRBD1 (5 bases). The CDR3 runs to 16 residues. The germline CDR1 and CDR2 sequences are GTSNPN and SVGIG (reference sequence). V shed 3 bases and J shed 5 bases, with 22 bases lying between them. CDR3 loop: CAWREGQGLRATEAFF. The CDR3 nucleotides read TGTGCCTGGAGGGAGGGGCAGGGCCTTAGGGCGACTGAAGCTTTCTTT.

The chain employs TRBV27 and TRBJ2-1; TRBD2 agrees at 12 bases. Germline V gives CDR1 MNHEY, CDR2 SMNVEV (reference sequence). Trimming took 6 bases from V and 10 from J; bases not matched to a gene: 4. The CDR3 runs to 13 residues. The CDR3, as DNA: TGTGCCAGCAGACCCGGACTAGCGGGAGAGCAGTTCTTC. Its translation is CASRPGLAGEQFF.

The rearrangement uses TRBV7-9 and TRBJ1-3; perhaps TRBD1 as D (5 bases). CDR1 and CDR2 from the germline V gene are SEHNR and FQNEAQ (reference sequence). Trimming took 5 bases from V and 0 from J, leaving 11 bases between them. The length of the CDR3 is 15 residues. CDR3: CASSVDTSSGNTIYF. The CDR3 DNA follows: TGTGCCAGCAGCGTGGACACGAGCTCTGGAAACACCATATATTTT.

The CDR3 DNA reads as TGTGCCAGCAGCCAATCCGGGAGCTACGAGCAGTACTTC. Translated: CASSQSGSYEQYF. V and J are TRBV3-1 (or the pseudogene TRBV3-2) and TRBJ2-7; the D gene is possibly TRBD2 (6 bases). V shed 2 bases and J shed 3 bases, with 8 bases lying between them. CDR1 and CDR2 (germline): LGHDT, YNNKEL (reference sequence). The CDR3 contains 13 residues.

The chain combines TRBV10-3 with TRBJ1-5; a weak D match, TRBD1 (6 bases). V was pared by 5 bases and J by 6 bases, with 14 bases between. CDR3 size: 14 residues. CDR1 ENHRY and CDR2 SYGVKD come from the germline V gene. The CDR3 loop reads CAISLTVDSQPQHF. The CDR3 DNA follows: TGTGCCATCAGTCTGACAGTGGACAGTCAGCCCCAGCATTTT.

The chain has TRBV30 and TRBJ1-1, with a weak D call TRBD1 (5 bases). Looked up from germline, CDR1 is GTSNPN and CDR2 is SVGIG (reference sequence). V was pared by 2 bases and J by 4 bases, with 17 bases between. The CDR3 is 15 amino acids. The CDR3 coding sequence is TGTGCCTGGAGTACCCCTTTGGGGCTGCCCACTGAAGCTTTCTTT. Protein sequence: CAWSTPLGLPTEAFF.

A remark on this clone: The identical CDR3 is also encoded by other nucleotide sequences in the sample. This chain links TRBV6-5 with TRBJ1-2, with TRBD1 matching 9 bases. The CDR3 length is 15 residues. Losses at the gene ends were 0 bases for V and 5 bases for J; bases not matched to a gene: 4. Germline assignment: CDR1 MNHEY and CDR2 SVGAGI. This CDR3 reads CASSYSGQGGYGYTF. The CDR3, as DNA: TGTGCCAGCAGTTACTCGGGACAGGGTGGGTATGGCTACACCTTC.

The chain couples TRBV7-8 to TRBJ1-2; perhaps TRBD1 as D (6 bases). CDR1 and CDR2 from the germline V gene are SGHVS and FQNEAQ. This CDR3 region has 14 residues. Deletions cut 4 bases from V and 0 bases from J, with 9 bases between. The CDR3 sequence is CASSSRTANYGYTF. DNA of the CDR3: TGTGCCAGCAGCTCCCGGACAGCTAACTATGGCTACACCTTC.

CDR3 in DNA: TGTGCCAGCAGTTACCGACTAGCGGAGGCCTACGAGCAGTACTTC. Translating gives CASSYRLAEAYEQYF. The J gene is TRBJ2-7, the V gene TRBV6-6; 9 nucleotides line up with TRBD2. This CDR3 contains 15 residues. With 2 bases clipped from V and 2 bases from J, the junction kept 4 bases outside the gene matches. The germline V gene encodes CDR1 MNHNY and CDR2 SVGAGI (reference sequence).

The rearrangement links TRBV24-1 to TRBJ2-7, with D uncertain. The CDR3 sequence is 13 residues long. V was cut by 3 bases and J by 3 bases, with 8 bases left in between. Germline V gives CDR1 KGHDR, CDR2 SFDVKD. This CDR3 is CATSDATNYEQYF. The CDR3 DNA is TGTGCCACCAGTGATGCGACAAACTACGAGCAGTACTTC.

This chain uses TRBV10-1 with TRBJ2-3, with 10 bases lining up with TRBD2. Germline-derived CDR1 and CDR2 are WNHNN and SYGVQD (reference sequence). This CDR3 contains 16 residues. V shed 3 bases, J shed 1 base, and the junction held 4 bases outside the gene matches. CDR3 sequence: CASSDYGLAGTDTQYF. The DNA of the CDR3 is TGCGCCAGCAGTGATTACGGACTAGCGGGCACAGATACGCAGTATTTT.